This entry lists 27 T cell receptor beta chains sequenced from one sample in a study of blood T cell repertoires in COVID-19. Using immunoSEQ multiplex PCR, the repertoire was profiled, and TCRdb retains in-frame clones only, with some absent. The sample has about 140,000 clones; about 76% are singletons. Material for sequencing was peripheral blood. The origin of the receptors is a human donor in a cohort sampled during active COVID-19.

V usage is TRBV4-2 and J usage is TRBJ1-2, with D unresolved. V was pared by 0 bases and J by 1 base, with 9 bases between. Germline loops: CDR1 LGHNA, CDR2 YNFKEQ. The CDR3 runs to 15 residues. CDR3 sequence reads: CASSQDAVNNYGYTF. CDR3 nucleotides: TGTGCCAGCAGCCAAGATGCGGTGAATAACTATGGCTACACCTTC.

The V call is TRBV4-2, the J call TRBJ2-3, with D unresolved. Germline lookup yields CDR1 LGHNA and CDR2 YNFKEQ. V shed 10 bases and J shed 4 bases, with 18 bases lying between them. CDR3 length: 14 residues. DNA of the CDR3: TGTGCCACTTTGCTATCACTGGGCGCAGATACGCAGTATTTT. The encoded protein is CATLLSLGADTQYF.

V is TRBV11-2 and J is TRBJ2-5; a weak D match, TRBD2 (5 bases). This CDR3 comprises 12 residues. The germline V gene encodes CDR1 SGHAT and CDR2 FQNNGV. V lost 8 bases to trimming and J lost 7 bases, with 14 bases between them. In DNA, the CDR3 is TGTGCCAGCGGCTACTTAAGCGGGACCCAGTACTTC. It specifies CASGYLSGTQYF.

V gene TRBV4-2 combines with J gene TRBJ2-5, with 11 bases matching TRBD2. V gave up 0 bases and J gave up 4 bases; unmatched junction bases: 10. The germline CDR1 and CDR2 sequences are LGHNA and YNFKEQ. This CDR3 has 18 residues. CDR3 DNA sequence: TGTGCCAGCAGCCAAGATTTTAGTCTAGCGGGAGGACGAGAGACCCAGTACTTC. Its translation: CASSQDFSLAGGRETQYF.

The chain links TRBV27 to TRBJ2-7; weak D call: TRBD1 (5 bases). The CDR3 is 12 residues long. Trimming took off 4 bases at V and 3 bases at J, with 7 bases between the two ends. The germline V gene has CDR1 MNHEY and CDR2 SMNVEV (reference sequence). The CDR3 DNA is TGTGCCAGCAGTTCCACAGGCTACGAGCAGTACTTC. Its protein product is CASSSTGYEQYF.

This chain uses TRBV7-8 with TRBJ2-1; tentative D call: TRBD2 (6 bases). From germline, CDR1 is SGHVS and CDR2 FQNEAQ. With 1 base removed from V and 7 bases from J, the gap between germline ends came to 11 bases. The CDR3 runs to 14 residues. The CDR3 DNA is TGTGCCAGCAGCTTAGTCTTGACTAGTAATGAGCAGTTCTTC. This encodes CASSLVLTSNEQFF. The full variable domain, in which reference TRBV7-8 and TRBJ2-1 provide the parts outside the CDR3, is GAGVSQSPRYKVAKRGQDVALRCDPISGHVSLFWYQQALGQGPEFLTYFQNEAQLDKSGLPSDRFFAERPEGSVSTLKIQRTQQEDSAVYLCASSLVLTSNEQFFGPGTRLTVL.

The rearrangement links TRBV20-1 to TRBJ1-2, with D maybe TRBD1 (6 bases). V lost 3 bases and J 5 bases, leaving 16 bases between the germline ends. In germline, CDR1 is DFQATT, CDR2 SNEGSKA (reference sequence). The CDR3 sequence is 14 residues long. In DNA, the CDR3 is TGCAGTGCTAGTCCTTTGGACAGACCTTATGGCTACACCTTC. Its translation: CSASPLDRPYGYTF.

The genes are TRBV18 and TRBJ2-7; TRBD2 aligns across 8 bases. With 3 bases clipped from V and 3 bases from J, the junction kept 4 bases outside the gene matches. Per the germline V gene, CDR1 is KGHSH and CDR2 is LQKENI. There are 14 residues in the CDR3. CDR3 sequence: CASSPGLDYYEQYF. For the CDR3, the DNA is TGTGCCAGCTCACCGGGACTAGATTACTACGAGCAGTACTTC. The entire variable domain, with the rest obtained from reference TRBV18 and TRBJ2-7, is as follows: NAGVMQNPRHLVRRRGQEARLRCSPMKGHSHVYWYRQLPEEGLKFMVYLQKENIIDESGMPKERFSAEFPKEGPSILRIQQVVRGDSAAYFCASSPGLDYYEQYFGPGTRLTVT.

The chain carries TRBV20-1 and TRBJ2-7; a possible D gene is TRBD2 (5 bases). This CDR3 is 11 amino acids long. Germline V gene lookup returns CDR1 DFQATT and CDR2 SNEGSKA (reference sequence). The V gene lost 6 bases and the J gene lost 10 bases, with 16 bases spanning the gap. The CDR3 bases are TGCAGTGCCAGCAGTCTGGGAGAACAGTACTTC. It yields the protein CSASSLGEQYF.

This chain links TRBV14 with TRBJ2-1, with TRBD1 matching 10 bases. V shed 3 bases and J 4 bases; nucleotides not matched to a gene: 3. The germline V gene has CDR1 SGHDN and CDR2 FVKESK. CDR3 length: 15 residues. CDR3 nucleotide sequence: TGTGCCAGCAGCCAGAGGACAGGGGGGTACAATGAGCAGTTCTTC. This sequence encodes CASSQRTGGYNEQFF.

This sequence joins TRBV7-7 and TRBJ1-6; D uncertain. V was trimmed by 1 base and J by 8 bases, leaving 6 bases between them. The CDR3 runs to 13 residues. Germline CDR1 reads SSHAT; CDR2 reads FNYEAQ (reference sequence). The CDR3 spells CASSLDGDSPLHF. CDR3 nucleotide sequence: TGTGCCAGCAGCTTAGACGGGGATTCACCCCTCCACTTT.

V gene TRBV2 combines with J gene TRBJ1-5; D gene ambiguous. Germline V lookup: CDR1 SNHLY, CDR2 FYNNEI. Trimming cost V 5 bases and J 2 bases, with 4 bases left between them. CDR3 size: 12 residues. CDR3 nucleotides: TGTGCCAGCAGTAGCGGCAATCAGCCCCAGCATTTT. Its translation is CASSSGNQPQHF.

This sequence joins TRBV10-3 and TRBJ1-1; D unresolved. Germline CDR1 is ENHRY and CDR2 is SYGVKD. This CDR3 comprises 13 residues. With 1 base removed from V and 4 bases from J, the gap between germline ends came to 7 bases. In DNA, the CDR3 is TGTGCCATCAGTGAGTTTGTGAGCACTGAAGCTTTCTTT. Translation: CAISEFVSTEAFF.

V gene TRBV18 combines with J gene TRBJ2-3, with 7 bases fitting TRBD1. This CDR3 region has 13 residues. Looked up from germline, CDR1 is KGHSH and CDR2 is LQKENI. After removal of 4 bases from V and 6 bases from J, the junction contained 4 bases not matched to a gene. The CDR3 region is CASSLDRVDTQYF. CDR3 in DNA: TGTGCCAGCTCACTAGACAGGGTGGATACGCAGTATTTT.

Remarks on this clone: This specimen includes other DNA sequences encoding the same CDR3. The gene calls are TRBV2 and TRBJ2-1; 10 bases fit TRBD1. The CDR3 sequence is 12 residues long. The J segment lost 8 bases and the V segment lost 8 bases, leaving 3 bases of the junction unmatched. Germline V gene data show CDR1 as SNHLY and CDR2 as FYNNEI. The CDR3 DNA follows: TGTGCCAGCCGGGACAGGGGTGATGAGCAGTTCTTC. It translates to CASRDRGDEQFF. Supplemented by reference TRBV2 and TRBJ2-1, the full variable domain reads EPEVTQTPSHQVTQMGQEVILRCVPISNHLYFYWYRQILGQKVEFLVSFYNNEISEKSEIFDDQFSVERPDGSNFTLKIRSTKLEDSAMYFCASRDRGDEQFFGPGTRLTVL.

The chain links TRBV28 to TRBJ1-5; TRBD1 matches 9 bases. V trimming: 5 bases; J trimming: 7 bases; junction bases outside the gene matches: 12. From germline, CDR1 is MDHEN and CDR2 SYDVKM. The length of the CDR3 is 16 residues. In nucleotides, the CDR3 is TGTGCCAGCAGTCCACCGGGACAGGGATTAGGACAGCCCCAGCATTTT. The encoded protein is CASSPPGQGLGQPQHF.

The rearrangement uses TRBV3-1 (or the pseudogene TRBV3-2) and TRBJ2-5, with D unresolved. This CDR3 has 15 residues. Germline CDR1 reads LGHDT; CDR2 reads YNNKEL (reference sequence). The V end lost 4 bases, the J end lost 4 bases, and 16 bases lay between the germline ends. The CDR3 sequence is CASSPTGLLGETQYF. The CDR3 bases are TGTGCCAGCAGCCCCACTGGGCTTCTCGGAGAGACCCAGTACTTC.

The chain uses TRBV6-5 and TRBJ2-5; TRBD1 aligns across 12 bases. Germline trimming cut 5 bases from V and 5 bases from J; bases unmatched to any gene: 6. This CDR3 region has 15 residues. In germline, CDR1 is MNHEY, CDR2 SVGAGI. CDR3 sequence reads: CASSNRDRGLETQYF. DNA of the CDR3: TGTGCCAGCAGTAATCGGGACAGGGGGCTCGAGACCCAGTACTTC.

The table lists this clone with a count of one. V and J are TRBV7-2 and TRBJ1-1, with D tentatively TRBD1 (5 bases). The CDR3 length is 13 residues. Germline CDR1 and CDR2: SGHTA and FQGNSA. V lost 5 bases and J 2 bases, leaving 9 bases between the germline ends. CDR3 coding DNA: TGTGCCAGCAGCAGACAGAGAAACACTGAAGCTTTCTTT. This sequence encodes CASSRQRNTEAFF.

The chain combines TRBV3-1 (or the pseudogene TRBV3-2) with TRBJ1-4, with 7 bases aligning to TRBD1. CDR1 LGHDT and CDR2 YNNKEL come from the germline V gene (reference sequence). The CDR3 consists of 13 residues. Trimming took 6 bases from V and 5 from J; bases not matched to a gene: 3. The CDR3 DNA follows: TGTGCCAGCAGTGTCAGGGGGAATGAAAAACTGTTTTTT. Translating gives CASSVRGNEKLFF.

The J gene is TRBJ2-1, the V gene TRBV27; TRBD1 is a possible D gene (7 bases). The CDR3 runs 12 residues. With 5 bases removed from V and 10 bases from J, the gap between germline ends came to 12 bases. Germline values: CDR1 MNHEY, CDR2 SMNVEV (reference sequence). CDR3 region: CASSRGGGEQFF. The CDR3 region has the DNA TGTGCCAGCAGTCGAGGAGGGGGCGAGCAGTTCTTC.

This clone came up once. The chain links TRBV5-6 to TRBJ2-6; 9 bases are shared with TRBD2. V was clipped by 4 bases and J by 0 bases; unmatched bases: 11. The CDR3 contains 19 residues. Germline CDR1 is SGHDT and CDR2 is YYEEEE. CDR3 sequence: CASSKPGLAFGSGANVLTF. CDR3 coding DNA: TGTGCCAGCAGCAAACCGGGACTAGCTTTCGGCTCTGGGGCCAACGTCCTGACTTTC.

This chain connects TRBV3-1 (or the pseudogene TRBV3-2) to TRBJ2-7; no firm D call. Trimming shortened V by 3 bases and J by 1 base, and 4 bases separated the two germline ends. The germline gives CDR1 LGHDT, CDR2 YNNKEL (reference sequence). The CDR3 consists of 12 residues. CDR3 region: CASSHLSYEQYF. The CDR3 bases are TGTGCCAGCAGCCACCTTTCCTACGAGCAGTACTTC.

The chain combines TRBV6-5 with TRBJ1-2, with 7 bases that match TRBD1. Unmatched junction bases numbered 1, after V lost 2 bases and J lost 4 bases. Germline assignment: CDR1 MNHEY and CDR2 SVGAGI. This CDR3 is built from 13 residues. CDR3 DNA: TGTGCCAGCAGTTACCGGGACAGCTATGGCTACACCTTC. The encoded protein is CASSYRDSYGYTF.

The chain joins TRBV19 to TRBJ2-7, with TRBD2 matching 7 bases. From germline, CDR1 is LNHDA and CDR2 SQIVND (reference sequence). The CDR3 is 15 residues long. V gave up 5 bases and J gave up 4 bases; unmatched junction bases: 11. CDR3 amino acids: CASSSGREQIYEQYF. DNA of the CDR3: TGTGCCAGTAGTTCGGGGCGGGAGCAGATTTACGAGCAGTACTTC.

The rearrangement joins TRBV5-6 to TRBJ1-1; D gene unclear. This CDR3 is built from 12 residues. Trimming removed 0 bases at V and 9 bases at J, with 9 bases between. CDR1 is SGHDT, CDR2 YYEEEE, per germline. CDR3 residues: CASSLGGPKAFF. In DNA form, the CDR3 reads TGTGCCAGCAGCTTGGGAGGTCCTAAAGCTTTCTTT.

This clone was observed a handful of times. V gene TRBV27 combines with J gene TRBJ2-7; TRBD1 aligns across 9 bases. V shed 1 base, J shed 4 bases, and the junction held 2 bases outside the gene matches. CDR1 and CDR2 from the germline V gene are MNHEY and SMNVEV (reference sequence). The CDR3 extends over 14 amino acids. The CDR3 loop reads CASSLLGQGYEQYF. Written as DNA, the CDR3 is TGTGCCAGCAGTTTATTGGGACAGGGTTACGAGCAGTACTTC.